This T cell receptor (beta chain) is drawn from a study of shared clonotypes between healthy human individuals (TCRdb year 2020). With respect to the entire study: A few men and two women, aged 18 to 49 years, made up the cohort. To estimate repertoire size and how much clonotypes are shared between individuals, the study performed deep sequencing of blood TCR repertoires from a few healthy adults. Each donor's leukapheresis produced roughly between roughly 0.85 and 9.5 billion PBMCs. For each donor, three plates each were used for CD4 naive and CD4 memory, two plates were used for CD8 naive, and one plate was used for CD8 memory. Libraries were prepared and TCR repertoires were sequenced by different laboratories using diverse techniques, in order to increase sequencing depth and limit assay-specific biases. What the study reported, not specific to this receptor: Only blood was sampled, and tissue TCR repertoires likely differ from those in blood. Naive subsets generally had larger estimated clonotype richness than memory subsets. Around 5.4% of naive CD4, 3% to 3.5% of naive CD8, about 2.1% of memory CD4, and around 0.4% of memory CD8 clonotypes were shared across several donors. Because the study included a small number of donors, the genetic and exposure-history diversity represented was limited. Clonotypes shared by all four sorted-subset donors showed higher generation probabilities than non-shared clonotypes. Rarefaction of sorted-subset datasets indicated incomplete sequencing despite the large sequencing depth. Pairwise subsampling led to the expectation that sequencing depth would affect the degree of clonotype sharing among donors.

Using the deep immunoSEQ assay, multiplex PCR amplified TCR CDR3 regions from genomic DNA. For each cell subset, the extracted genomic DNA was distributed evenly across all wells of several immunoSEQ 96-well plates, and each plate served as one replicate. For sorted subsets, each replicate PCR was loaded with roughly 0.2 ug genomic DNA, equivalent to some 31,000 T cell genomes. The purified libraries were quantified using a Qubit 3.0 fluorometer, sized with a Bioanalyzer 2100, and then quantified again using the KAPA Library Quantification kit. Each immunoSEQ 96-well plate was sequenced on its own single-read 150-cycle Illumina NextSeq 550 flow cell. The authors processed their data as follows. Because the immunoSEQ output included only junctional sequences and no quality scores, the filtering could not be the same as the filtering used for full-length reads. To assign V/J genes and CDR3, sequences were annotated against IMGT germline references using PyIR, a Python wrapper for IgBLAST v1.9. Reads were removed for weak V/J assignments (E-value above 1e-6), missing CDR3, stop codons, out-of-frame junctions, or ambiguous translated residues. V3J clonotypes were defined as sequences sharing an identical inferred V gene, J gene, and CDR3 amino acid sequence. Percentage overlap between repertoires was computed as shared unique clonotypes divided by the size of the smaller repertoire. Repertoire richness was assessed with RTK rarefaction, the Chao1 estimator, and Recon v2.1 estimates of unobserved clonotypes. OLGA was used to compute generation probabilities for all TCRbeta clonotypes that the gDNA method yielded from a handful of donors. TCRdb retrieved this table from immuneACCESS and kept in-frame rearrangements only. Not all clones are present; in checked studies, unresolved V genes account for under half, and no reason is known for the remainder. That table gives V, J and clone size, and the DNA gave D and trimming. This sample has over 2 million clones in its table, and roughly 95% of those were observed once. More than 0.1% of the sample is held by the ten biggest clonotypes.

The donors were healthy, HIV-negative adults with no recently reported acute infections or vaccinations. Only Caucasian adults living in Nashville, Tennessee, USA were represented among the donors. Magnetic negative selection was used to enrich CD4+ T cells, after which naive cells were positively selected on CD45RA and the negative fraction became the memory subset. Blood was obtained by leukapheresis, after which PBMCs were separated by Ficoll-Histopaque density gradient centrifugation and cryopreserved in liquid nitrogen vapor phase. Analytical flow cytometry was used to check the purity and quantity of every magnetically sorted T cell population. Genomic DNA was isolated from every sorted fraction and measured by UV absorbance on a Nanodrop 2000c. V loses 5 bases, J loses 5 bases, and the germline ends lie 11 bases apart. The CDR3 holds 13 amino acids from the cysteine to the phenylalanine. The CDR3 DNA has 39 bases and is translated from base 1. The CDR1 and CDR2 encoded by the germline V gene are SGHRS and YFSETQ.

This clone was recorded only once. It has no known antigen specificity. No base-level quality is on record; no much larger clone is a single base apart. Sequences were obtained from naive CD4+ T cells sorted from blood. What this sample's cell subset or site label stands for: CD45RA+ positively selected. The receptor's source is a man aged 18 to 30 in good health. This sequence uses TRBV5-1 and TRBJ2-1; the D gene could be TRBD1 or TRBD2, each one agreeing over 5 bases. The DNA sequence follows: TGCGCCAGCAGGAGGGACCCTAACAATGAGCAGTTCTTC. It is translated as CASRRDPNNEQFF.